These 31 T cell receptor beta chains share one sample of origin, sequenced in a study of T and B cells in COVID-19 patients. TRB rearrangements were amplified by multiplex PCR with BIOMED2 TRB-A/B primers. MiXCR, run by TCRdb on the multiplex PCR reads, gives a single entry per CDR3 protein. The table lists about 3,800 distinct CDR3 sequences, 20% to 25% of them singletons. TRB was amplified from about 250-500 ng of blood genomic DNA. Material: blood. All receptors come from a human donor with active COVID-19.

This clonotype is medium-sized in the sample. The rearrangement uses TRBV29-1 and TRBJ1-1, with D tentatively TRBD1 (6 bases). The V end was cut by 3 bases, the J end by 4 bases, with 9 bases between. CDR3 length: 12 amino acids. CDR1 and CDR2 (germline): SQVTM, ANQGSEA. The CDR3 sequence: CSVDRGGTEAFF. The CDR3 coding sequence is TGCAGCGTTGACAGGGGAGGCACTGAAGCTTTCTTT.

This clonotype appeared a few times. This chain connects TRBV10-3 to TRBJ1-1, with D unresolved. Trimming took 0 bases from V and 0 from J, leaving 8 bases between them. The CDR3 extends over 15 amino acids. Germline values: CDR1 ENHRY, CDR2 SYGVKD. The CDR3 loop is CAISESPLLNTEAFF. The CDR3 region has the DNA TGTGCCATCAGTGAGTCTCCACTTTTGAACACTGAAGCTTTCTTT.

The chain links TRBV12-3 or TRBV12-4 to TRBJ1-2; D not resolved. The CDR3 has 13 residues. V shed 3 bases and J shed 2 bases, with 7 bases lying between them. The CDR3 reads CASSFPDNYGYTF. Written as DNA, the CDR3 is TGTGCCAGCAGTTTCCCGGACAACTATGGCTACACCTTC.

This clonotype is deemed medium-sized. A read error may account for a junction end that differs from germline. The CDR3 nucleotides read TGTGCCGGCAGTGAAGCTCCGGGACAGGGCACAGATACGCAGTATTTT. It codes for CAGSEAPGQGTDTQYF. The V and J genes are TRBV6-1 and TRBJ2-3; TRBD1 aligns across 8 bases. The germline CDR1 and CDR2 sequences are MNHNS and SASEGT. The CDR3 consists of 16 residues.

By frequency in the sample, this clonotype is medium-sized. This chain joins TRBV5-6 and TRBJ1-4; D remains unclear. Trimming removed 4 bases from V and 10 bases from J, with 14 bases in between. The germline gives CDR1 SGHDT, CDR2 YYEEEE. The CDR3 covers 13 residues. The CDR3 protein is CASSPTPDGKLFF. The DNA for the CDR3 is TGTGCCAGCAGCCCTACACCGGATGGAAAACTGTTTTTT.

CDR3 sequence reads: CASSFWDRGSGNTEAFF. CDR3 DNA: TGTGCCAGCAGCTTTTGGGACAGGGGGTCGGGGAACACTGAAGCTTTCTTT. The chain joins TRBV7-9 to TRBJ1-1, with 11 bases lining up with TRBD1. This CDR3 comprises 17 residues. Unmatched junction bases numbered 7, after V lost 3 bases and J lost 1 base. Per the germline V gene, CDR1 is SEHNR and CDR2 is FQNEAQ (reference sequence).

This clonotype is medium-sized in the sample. The CDR3 sequence: CASSLGLAGASEQFF. In DNA form, the CDR3 reads TGTGCCAGCAGCTTGGGACTAGCGGGGGCCAGTGAGCAGTTCTTC. V and J are TRBV5-4 and TRBJ2-1; TRBD2 agrees at 12 bases. The CDR3 is 15 residues long. Germline CDR1 reads SGHNT; CDR2 reads YYREEE (reference sequence). Trimming cost V 0 bases and J 9 bases; bases outside gene matches: 4.

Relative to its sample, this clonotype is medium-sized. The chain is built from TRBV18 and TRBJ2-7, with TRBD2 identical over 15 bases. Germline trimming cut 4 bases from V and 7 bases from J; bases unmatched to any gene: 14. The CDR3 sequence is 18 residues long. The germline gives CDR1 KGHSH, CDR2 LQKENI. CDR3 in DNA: TGTGCCAGCTCACTACAGGGACTAGCGGGGGGCACAGTGGGAGAGCAGTACTTC. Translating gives CASSLQGLAGGTVGEQYF.

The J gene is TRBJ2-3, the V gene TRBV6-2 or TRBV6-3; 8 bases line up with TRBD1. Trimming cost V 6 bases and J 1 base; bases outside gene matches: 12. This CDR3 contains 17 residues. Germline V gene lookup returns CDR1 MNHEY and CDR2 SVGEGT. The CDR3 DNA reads TGTGCCAGCAGGCAAAGGCCACGGGGACAGGGCACAGATACGCAGTATTTT. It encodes CASRQRPRGQGTDTQYF.

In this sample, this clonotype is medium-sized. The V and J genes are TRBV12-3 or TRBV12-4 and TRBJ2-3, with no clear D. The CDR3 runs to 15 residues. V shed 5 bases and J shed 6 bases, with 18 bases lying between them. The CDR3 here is CASSQEVALCDTQYF. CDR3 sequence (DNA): TGTGCCAGCAGTCAGGAAGTTGCCCTCTGCGATACGCAGTATTTT.

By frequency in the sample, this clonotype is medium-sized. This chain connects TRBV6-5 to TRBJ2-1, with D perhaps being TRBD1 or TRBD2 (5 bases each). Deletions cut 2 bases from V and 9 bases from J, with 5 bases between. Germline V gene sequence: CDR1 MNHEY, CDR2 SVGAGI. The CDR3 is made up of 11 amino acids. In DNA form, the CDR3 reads TGTGCCAGCAGTTACGGGACTGAGCAGTTCTTC. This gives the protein CASSYGTEQFF.

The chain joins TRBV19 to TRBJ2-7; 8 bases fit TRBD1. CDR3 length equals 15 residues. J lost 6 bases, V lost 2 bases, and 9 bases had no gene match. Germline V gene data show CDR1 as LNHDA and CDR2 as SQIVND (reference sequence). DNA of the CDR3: TGTGCCAGTAGTATACCGATGACAGGGGAGGTCGAGCAGTACTTC. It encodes CASSIPMTGEVEQYF.

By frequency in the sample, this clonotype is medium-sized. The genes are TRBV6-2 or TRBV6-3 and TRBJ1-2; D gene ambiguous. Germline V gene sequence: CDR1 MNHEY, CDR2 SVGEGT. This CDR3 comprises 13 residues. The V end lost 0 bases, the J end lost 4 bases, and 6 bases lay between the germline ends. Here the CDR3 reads CASSYSMVYGYTF. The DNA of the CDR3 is TGTGCCAGCAGTTACTCGATGGTCTATGGCTACACCTTC.

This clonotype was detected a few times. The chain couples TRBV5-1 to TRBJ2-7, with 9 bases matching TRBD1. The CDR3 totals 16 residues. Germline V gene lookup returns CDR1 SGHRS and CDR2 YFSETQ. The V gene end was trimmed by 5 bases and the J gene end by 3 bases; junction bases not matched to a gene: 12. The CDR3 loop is CASRPNRGRLIYEQYF. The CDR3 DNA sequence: TGCGCCAGCAGACCCAACAGGGGGCGATTGATCTACGAGCAGTACTTC.

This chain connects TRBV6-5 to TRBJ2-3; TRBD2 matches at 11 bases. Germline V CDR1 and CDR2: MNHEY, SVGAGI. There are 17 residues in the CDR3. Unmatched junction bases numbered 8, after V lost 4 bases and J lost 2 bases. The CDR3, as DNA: TGTGCCAGCAGTTCCCTACTAGCGGGGGATAACACAGATACGCAGTATTTT. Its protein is CASSSLLAGDNTDTQYF.

The DNA of the CDR3 is TGCGCCAGCAGCTTGGGAGGCTTAGATACGCAGTATTTT. Translated, it gives CASSLGGLDTQYF. The chain joins TRBV5-1 to TRBJ2-3; no firm D call. The V gene lost 0 bases and the J gene lost 5 bases, with 7 bases spanning the gap. CDR1 and CDR2 from the germline V gene are SGHRS and YFSETQ. The CDR3 spans 13 residues.

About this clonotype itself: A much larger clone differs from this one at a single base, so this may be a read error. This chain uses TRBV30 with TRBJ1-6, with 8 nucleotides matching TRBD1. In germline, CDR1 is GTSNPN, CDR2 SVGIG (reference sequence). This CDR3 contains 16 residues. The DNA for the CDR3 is TGTGCCTGGAGTGTACGCAGGGGGCTGTATAATACACCCCTCCACTTT. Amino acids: CAWSVRRGLYNTPLHF.

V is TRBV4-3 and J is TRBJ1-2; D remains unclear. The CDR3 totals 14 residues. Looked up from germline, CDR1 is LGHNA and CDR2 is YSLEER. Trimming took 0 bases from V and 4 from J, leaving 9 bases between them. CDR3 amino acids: CASSQDPGSYGYTF. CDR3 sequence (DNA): TGCGCCAGCAGCCAAGATCCGGGGAGCTATGGCTACACCTTC.

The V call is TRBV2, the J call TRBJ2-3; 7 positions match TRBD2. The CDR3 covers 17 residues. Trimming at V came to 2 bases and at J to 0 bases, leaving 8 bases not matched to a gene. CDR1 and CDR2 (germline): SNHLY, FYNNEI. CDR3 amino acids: CASSEITLAASTDTQYF. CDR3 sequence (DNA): TGTGCCAGCAGTGAAATAACCCTAGCGGCGAGCACAGATACGCAGTATTTT.

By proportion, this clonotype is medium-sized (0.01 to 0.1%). This CDR3 reads CASTAPGAWETQYF. DNA for the CDR3: TGTGCCAGCACCGCCCCGGGGGCGTGGGAGACCCAGTACTTC. The chain is built from TRBV6-1 and TRBJ2-5; D is possibly TRBD1 or TRBD2 (6 bases each). The germline CDR1 and CDR2 sequences are MNHNS and SASEGT. Trimming left V 7 bases short and J 5 bases short, with 17 bases between. The CDR3 totals 14 residues.

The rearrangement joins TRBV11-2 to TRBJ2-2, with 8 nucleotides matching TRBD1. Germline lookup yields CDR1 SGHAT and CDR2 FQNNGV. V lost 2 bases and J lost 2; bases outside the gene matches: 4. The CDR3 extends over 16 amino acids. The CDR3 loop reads CASSLNRGINTGELFF. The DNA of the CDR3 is TGTGCCAGCAGCTTAAACAGGGGGATCAACACCGGGGAGCTGTTTTTT.

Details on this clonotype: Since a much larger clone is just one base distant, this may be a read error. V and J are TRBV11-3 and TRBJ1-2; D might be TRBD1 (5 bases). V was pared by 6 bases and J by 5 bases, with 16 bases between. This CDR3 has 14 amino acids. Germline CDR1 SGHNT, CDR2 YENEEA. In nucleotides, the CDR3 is TGTGCCAGCAGGGGTCCCGGGACGGCGTATGGCTACACCTTC. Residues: CASRGPGTAYGYTF.

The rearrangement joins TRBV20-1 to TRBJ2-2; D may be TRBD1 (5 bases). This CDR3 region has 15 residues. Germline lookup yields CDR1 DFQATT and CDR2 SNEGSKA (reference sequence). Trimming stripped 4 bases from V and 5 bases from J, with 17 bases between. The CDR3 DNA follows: TGCAGTGCTACTGATTGGGTGGGGCTTACCGGGGAGCTGTTTTTT. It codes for CSATDWVGLTGELFF.

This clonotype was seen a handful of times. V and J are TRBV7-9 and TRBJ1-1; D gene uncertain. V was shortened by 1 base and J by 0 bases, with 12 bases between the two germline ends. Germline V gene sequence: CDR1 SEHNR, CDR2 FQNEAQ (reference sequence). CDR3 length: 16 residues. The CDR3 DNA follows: TGTGCCAGCAGCTTAGGGCTCGGAGACGTGAACACTGAAGCTTTCTTT. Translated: CASSLGLGDVNTEAFF.

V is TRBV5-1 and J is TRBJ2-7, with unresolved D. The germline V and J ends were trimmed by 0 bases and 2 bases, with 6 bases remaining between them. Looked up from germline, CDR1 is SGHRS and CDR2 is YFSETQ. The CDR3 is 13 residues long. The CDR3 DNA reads TGCGCCAGCAGCTTGGGGGAACCCTACGAGCAGTACTTC. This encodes CASSLGEPYEQYF.

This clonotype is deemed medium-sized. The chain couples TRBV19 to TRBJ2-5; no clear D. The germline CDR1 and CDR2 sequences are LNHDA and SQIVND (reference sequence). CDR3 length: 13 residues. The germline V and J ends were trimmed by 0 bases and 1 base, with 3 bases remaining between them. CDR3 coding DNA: TGTGCCAGTAGTATAGAAAGCCAAGAGACCCAGTACTTC. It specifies CASSIESQETQYF.

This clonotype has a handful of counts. This CDR3 is CAWSVPGISGANEQYF. The DNA of the CDR3 is TGTGCCTGGAGTGTACCAGGGATTTCTGGGGCCAACGAGCAGTACTTC. The chain has TRBV30 and TRBJ2-5, with D possibly matching TRBD1 (5 bases). The DNA end is more similar to TRBJ2-7, so the J call may be wrong. The germline V gene encodes CDR1 GTSNPN and CDR2 SVGIG (reference sequence). This CDR3 comprises 16 residues.

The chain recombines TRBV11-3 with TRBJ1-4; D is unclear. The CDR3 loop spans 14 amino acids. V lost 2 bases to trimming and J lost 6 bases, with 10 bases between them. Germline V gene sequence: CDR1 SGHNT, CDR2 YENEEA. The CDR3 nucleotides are TGTGCCAGCAGCTTAAGCTCGGGTGATGAAAAACTGTTTTTT. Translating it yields CASSLSSGDEKLFF.

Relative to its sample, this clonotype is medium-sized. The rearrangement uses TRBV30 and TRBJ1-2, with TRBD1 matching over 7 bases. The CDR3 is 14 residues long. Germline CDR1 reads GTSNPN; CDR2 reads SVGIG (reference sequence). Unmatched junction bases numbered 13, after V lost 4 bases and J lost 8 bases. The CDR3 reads CAWTGDSQQGGYTF. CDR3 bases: TGTGCCTGGACCGGGGACAGTCAACAGGGAGGCTACACCTTC.

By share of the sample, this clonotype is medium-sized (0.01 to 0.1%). Written as DNA, the CDR3 is TGTGCCAGCAGTTTCCTAGCGGGGGGAACCGGTGAGCAGTTCTTC. It translates to CASSFLAGGTGEQFF. The V and J genes are TRBV27 and TRBJ2-1; 11 bases align to TRBD2. The CDR3 extends over 15 amino acids. The V and J ends lost 3 bases and 9 bases, in that order; junction bases with no gene match: 7. From germline, CDR1 is MNHEY and CDR2 SMNVEV (reference sequence).

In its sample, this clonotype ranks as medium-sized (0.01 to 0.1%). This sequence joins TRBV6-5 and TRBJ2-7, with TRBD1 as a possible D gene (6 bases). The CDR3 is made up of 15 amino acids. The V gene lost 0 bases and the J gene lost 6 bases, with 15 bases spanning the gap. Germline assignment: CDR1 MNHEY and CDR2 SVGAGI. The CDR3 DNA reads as TGTGCCAGCAGTTACTCTGGGGGCGAGGTTGCCGAGCAGTACTTC. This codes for CASSYSGGEVAEQYF.